This TCR beta chain appears in the sequencing data of a study of blood T cell repertoires in COVID-19. The overall study: From the United States, Italy and Spain came samples of acute and convalescent COVID-19. PBMCs, B-cell-depleted T cells, or T cells provided the cDNA or gDNA that made up the material.

As processed by the authors: From reference gene primer amplification, estimates of nucleated cell counts were derived. The method was immunoSEQ multiplex PCR; TCRdb's version includes in-frame clones alone and lacks a portion of them. That table is the source of V, J and clone size, and D and trimming were worked out from the DNA. The table has roughly 70,000 clones, roughly 80% seen once. This CDR3 has 17 amino acids. With V trimmed by 0 bases and J by 0 bases, 2 bases remained unmatched. In germline, CDR1 is SGHRS, CDR2 YFSETQ. This TCR was recovered from a woman older than 75 with active or convalescent COVID-19. The sequencing input was peripheral blood. This chain joins TRBV5-1 and TRBJ2-6; 8 positions match TRBD1. CDR3 in DNA: TGCGCCAGCAGCTTGGAACAGGGGGTCTCTGGGGCCAACGTCCTGACTTTC. This gives the protein CASSLEQGVSGANVLTF.